The TCR beta chain described here comes from a study of T-cell reconstitution after alpha-beta-depleted transplantation in children. During its preparation, the TCRbeta library received unique molecular identifiers. MiXCR, applied by TCRdb to the PCR reads, yields one record per CDR3 protein. The sample records around 370,000 distinct CDR3 sequences, around 10% being singletons. Germline V gene data show CDR1 as LGHDT and CDR2 as YNNKEL (reference sequence). V was cut by 6 bases and J by 0 bases, with 12 bases left in between. The CDR3 consists of 14 residues. This clonotype was detected ten times or more.

The chain has TRBV3-1 and TRBJ2-7; D may match TRBD1 or TRBD2 (5 bases each). This specimen consisted of PBMCs from the stem cell graft donor, obtained from the stem cell graft. The clonotype was recovered from a human donor who donated a stem cell graft to a child with acute lymphoblastic leukemia. CDR3: CASSLGTDSYEQYF. The CDR3 nucleotides are TGTGCCAGCAGTCTCGGGACCGACTCCTACGAGCAGTACTTC.